Listed below are T cell receptor beta chains from one sample, sequenced in a study of CD8 T cells in ankylosing spondylitis. TCRdb analysed the 5' RACE reads with MiXCR anew, one entry per CDR3 protein. The table records about 840,000 distinct CDR3 sequences, roughly 10% of them present only once. The sequenced sample consisted of blood, either unsorted or a sorted T cell fraction (not recorded which). The receptors were sampled from a male donor with ankylosing spondylitis. Each CDR3 is given with its conserved first and last residue. Fields, in order: CDR3 protein, CDR3 DNA, J gene, V gene, clone size, D gene. A D gene is named only where the DNA matches it firmly. Rows may omit the clone size; those that give it use once, few, many or a size class.

CAGTGKPESPLHF TGTGCCGGTACCGGGAAACCCGAATCACCCCTCCACTTT TRBJ1-6 TRBV6-2/TRBV6-3 NA NA
CSAQTSGTVGETQYF TGCAGTGCTCAGACTAGCGGTACGGTCGGAGAGACCCAGTACTTC TRBJ2-5 TRBV20-1 few TRBD2
CSVRGRTLYEQYF TGCAGCGTTCGGGGGAGAACCCTCTACGAGCAGTACTTC TRBJ2-7 TRBV29-1 few NA
CASQWGSYTEQFF TGTGCCAGCCAGTGGGGGTCCTACACTGAGCAGTTCTTC TRBJ2-1 TRBV6-1 NA NA
CASSPDRTYSNQPQHF TGTGCCAGCAGCCCGGACAGGACTTATAGCAATCAGCCCCAGCATTTT TRBJ1-5 TRBV6-1 few TRBD1
CASSLGGGTTRELFF TGTGCCAGCAGCTTAGGAGGGGGGACCACCCGGGAGCTGTTTTTT TRBJ2-2 TRBV7-2 NA NA
CASSQVGGTSGNTIYF TGCGCCAGCAGCCAAGTCGGTGGGACCTCTGGAAACACCATATATTTT TRBJ1-3 TRBV4-3 few NA
CSATSIAGVSYNEQFF TGCAGTGCTACTTCTATAGCGGGAGTTTCCTACAATGAGCAGTTCTTC TRBJ2-1 TRBV20-1 few TRBD2
CASSQGLYPGESSYNEQFF TGCGCCAGCAGCCAAGGCCTCTACCCGGGGGAAAGCTCCTACAATGAGCAGTTCTTC TRBJ2-1 TRBV4-3 NA NA
CASSLVGGRDTQYF TGTGCCAGCAGCTTAGTTGGGGGACGGGATACGCAGTATTTT TRBJ2-3 TRBV7-2 many NA